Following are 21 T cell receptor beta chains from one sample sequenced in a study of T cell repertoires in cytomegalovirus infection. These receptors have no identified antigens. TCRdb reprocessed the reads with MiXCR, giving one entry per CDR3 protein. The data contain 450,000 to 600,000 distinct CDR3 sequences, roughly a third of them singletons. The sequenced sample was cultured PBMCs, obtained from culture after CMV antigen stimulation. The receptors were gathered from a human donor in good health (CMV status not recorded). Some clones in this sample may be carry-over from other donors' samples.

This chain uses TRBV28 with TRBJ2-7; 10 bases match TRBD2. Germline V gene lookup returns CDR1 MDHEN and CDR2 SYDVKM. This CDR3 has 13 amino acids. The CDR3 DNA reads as TGTGCTAGCAGTCCCCAGAATTTAGCGGGAGGGTACGTC. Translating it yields CASSPQNLAGGYV.

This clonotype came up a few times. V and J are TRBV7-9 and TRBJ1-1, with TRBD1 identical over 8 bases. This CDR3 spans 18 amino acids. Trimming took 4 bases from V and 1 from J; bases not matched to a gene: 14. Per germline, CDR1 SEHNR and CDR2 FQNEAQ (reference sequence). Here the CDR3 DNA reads TGTGCCAGCAGCTCGATTCCATGGACAGGGCAAGAGAACACTGAAGCTTTCTTT. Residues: CASSSIPWTGQENTEAFF.

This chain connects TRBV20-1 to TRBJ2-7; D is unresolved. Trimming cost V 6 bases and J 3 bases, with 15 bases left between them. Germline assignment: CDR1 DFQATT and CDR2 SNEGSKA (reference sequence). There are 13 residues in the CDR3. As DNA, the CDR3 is TGCAGTGCGCCATCCGGGCTCGGCTACGAGCAGTACTTC. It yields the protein CSAPSGLGYEQYF.

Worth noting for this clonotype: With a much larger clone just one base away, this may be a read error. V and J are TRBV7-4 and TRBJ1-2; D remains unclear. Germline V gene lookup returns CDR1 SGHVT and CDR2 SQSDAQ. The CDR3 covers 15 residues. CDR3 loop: CPSSLADHWLYGYTF. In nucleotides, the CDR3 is TGTCCCAGCAGCTTAGCGGATCATTGGCTCTATGGCTACACCTTC.

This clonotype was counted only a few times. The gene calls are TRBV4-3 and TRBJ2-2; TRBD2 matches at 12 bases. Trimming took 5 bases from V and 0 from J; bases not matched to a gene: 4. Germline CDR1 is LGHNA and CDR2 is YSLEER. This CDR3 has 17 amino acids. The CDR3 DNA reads TGCGCCAGCAGCGTCGGACTAGCGGGGTCGAACACCGGGGAGCTGTTTTTT. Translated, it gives CASSVGLAGSNTGELFF.

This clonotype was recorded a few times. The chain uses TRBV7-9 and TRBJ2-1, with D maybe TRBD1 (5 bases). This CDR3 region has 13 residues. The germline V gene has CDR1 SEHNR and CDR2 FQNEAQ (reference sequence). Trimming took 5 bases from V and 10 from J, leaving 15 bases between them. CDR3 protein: CASSASRATEQFF. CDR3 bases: TGTGCCAGCAGCGCGTCCAGGGCCACGGAGCAGTTCTTC.

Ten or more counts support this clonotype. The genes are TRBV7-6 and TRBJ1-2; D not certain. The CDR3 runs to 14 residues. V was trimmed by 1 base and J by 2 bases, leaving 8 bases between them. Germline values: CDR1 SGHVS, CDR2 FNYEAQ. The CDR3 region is CASSLVAGNYGYTF. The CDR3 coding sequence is TGTGCCAGCAGCTTAGTGGCGGGAAACTATGGCTACACCTTC. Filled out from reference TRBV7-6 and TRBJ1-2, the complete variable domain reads GAGVSQSPRYKVTKRGQDVALRCDPISGHVSLYWYRQALGQGPEFLTYFNYEAQQDKSGLPNDRFSAERPEGSISTLTIQRTEQRDSAMYRCASSLVAGNYGYTFGSGTRLTVV.

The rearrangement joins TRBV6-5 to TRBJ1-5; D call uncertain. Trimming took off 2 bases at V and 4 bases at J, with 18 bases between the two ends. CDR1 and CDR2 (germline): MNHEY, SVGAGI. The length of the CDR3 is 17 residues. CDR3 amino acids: CASSYVRPRRSNQPQHF. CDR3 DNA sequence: TGTGCCAGCAGTTACGTAAGACCCAGGCGTTCGAATCAGCCCCAGCATTTT.

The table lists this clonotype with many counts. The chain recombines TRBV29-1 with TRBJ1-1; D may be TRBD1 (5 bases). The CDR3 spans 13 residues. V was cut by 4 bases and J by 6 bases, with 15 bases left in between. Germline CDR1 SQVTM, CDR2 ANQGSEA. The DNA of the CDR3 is TGCAGCGTTGCATCAGGGCGTTTGGCTGAAGCTTTCTTT. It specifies CSVASGRLAEAFF. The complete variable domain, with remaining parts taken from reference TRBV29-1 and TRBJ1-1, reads SAVISQKPSRDICQRGTSLTIQCQVDSQVTMMFWYRQQPGQSLTLIATANQGSEATYESGFVIDKFPISRPNLTFSTLTVSNMSPEDSSIYLCSVASGRLAEAFFGQGTRLTVV.

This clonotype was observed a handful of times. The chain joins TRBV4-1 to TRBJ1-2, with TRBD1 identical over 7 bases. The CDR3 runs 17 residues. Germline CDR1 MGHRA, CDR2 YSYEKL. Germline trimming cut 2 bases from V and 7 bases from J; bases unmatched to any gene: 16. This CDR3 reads CASSQRRDRAYLGGYTF. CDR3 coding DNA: TGCGCCAGCAGCCAACGCCGTGACAGGGCGTATTTGGGTGGCTACACCTTC.

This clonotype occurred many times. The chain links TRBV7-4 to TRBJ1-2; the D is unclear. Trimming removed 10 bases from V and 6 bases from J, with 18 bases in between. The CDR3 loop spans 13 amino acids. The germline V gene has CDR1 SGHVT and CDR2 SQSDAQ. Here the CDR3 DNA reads TGTGCCACCACCGGGCTCCTCGAGGATGGCTACACCTTC. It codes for CATTGLLEDGYTF.

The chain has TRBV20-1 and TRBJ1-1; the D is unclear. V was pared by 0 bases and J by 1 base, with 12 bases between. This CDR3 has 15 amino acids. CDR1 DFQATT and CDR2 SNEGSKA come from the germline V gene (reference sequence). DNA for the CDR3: TGCAGTGCTAGAGACCTCGGTGGGTCGAACACTGAAGCTTTCTTT. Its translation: CSARDLGGSNTEAFF.

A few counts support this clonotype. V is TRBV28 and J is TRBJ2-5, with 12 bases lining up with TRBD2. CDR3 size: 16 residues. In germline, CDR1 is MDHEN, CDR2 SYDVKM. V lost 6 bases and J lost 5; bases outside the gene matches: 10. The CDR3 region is CASSLAGGLPTETQYF. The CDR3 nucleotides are TGTGCCAGCAGCCTAGCGGGAGGGCTACCCACGGAGACCCAGTACTTC.

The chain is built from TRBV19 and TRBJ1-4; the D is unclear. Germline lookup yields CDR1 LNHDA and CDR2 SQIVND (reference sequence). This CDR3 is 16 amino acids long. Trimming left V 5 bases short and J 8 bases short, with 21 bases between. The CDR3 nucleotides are TGTGCCAGTAGTGCCACGGACTCCCCGGGAGGAGAAAAACTGTTTTTT. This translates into CASSATDSPGGEKLFF.

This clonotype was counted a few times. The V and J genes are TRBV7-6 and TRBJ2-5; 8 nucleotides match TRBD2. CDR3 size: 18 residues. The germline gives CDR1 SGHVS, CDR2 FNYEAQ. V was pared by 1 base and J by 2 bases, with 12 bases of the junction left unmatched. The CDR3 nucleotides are TGTGCCAGCAGCTTAGTTTTCGTCGGACTAGCCTTTCAAGAGACCCAGTACTTC. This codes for CASSLVFVGLAFQETQYF.

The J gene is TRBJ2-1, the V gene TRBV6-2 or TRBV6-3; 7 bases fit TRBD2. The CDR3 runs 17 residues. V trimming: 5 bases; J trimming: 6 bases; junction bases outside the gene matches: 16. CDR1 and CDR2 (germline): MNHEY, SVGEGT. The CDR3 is CASSRVLGGSKGNEQFF. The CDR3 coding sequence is TGTGCCAGCAGTCGAGTATTGGGAGGGTCCAAGGGCAATGAGCAGTTCTTC.

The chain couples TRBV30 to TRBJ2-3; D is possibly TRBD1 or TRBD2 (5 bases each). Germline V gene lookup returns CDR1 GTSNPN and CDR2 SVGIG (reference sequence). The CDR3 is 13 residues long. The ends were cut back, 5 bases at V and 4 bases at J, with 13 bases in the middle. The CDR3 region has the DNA TGTGCCTGGGCCGGGGCGCCGGCAGATACGCAGTATTTT. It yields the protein CAWAGAPADTQYF.

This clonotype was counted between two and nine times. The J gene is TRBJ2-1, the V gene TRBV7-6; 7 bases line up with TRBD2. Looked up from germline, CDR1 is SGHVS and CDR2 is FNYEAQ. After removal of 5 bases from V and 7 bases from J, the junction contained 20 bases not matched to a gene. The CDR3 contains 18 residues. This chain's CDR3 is CASSQVTSAYTSGNEQFF. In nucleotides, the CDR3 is TGTGCCAGCAGCCAAGTCACTAGCGCCTATACCTCAGGGAATGAGCAGTTCTTC.

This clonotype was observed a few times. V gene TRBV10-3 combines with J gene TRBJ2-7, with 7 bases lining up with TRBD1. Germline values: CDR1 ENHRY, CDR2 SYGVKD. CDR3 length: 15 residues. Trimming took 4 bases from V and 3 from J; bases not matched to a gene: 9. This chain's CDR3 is CAISVSRGPGYEQYF. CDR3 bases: TGTGCCATCAGTGTCAGTAGGGGGCCCGGCTACGAGCAGTACTTC.

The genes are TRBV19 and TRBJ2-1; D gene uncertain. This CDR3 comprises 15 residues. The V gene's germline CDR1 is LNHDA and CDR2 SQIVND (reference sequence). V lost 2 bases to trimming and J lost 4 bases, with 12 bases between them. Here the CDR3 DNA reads TGTGCCAGTAGTATACTAACGGGTCCTTACAATGAGCAGTTCTTC. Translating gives CASSILTGPYNEQFF.

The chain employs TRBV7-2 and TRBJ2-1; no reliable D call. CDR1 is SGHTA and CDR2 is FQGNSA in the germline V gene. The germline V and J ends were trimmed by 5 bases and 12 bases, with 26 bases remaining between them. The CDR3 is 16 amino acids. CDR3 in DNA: TGTGCCAGCAGCCTACGGGCCGCCGACGCCCCGGTTCGGCAGTTCTTC. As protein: CASSLRAADAPVRQFF.